These 4 T cell receptor beta chains originate from one sample sequenced in a study of long-term antiretroviral therapy in people with HIV. Samples were assayed with immunoSEQ v3.0 at survey level. Measured with immunoSEQ multiplex PCR; TCRdb has only the in-frame clones, and not every one. The sample gives around 25,000 clones, 76% of which show up once; 10% to 12% is in the top ten. The sample in question was unsorted PBMCs, obtained 1.1 years before starting antiretroviral therapy. The receptors shown here come from a woman in her forties with HIV.

V usage is TRBV7-9 and J usage is TRBJ2-3, with D possibly being TRBD2 (6 bases). The V end was cut by 5 bases, the J end by 0 bases, with 21 bases between. The CDR3 contains 18 residues. Germline V gene data show CDR1 as SEHNR and CDR2 as FQNEAQ (reference sequence). The CDR3 DNA reads as TGTGCCAGCAGCCTGATTGGGCCTAGCGCGTTAAGCACAGATACGCAGTATTTT. It is translated as CASSLIGPSALSTDTQYF.

The sample holds one count of this clone. The CDR3 is CASSYYRESGYTF. CDR3 DNA: TGTGCCAGCAGCTACTACAGGGAGAGTGGCTACACCTTC. The chain uses TRBV11-3 and TRBJ1-2; D might be TRBD1 (6 bases). Trimming removed 4 bases from V and 7 bases from J, with 13 bases in between. CDR3 length: 13 amino acids. Looked up from germline, CDR1 is SGHNT and CDR2 is YENEEA.

This clone was detected only a few times. V is TRBV19 and J is TRBJ2-7; 7 bases align to TRBD1. The CDR3 sequence is 13 residues long. CDR1 LNHDA and CDR2 SQIVND come from the germline V gene (reference sequence). V lost 5 bases to trimming and J lost 4 bases; unmatched junction nucleotides: 5. The CDR3 loop is CASSRDRVYEQYF. The CDR3, as DNA: TGTGCCAGTAGTCGAGACAGGGTATACGAGCAGTACTTC.

The genes are TRBV5-1 and TRBJ2-3; D unclear. Germline values: CDR1 SGHRS, CDR2 YFSETQ. This CDR3 is built from 16 residues. V was trimmed by 0 bases and J by 1 base, leaving 12 bases between them. The CDR3: CASSLAVVIGTDTQYF. CDR3 DNA sequence: TGCGCCAGCAGCTTGGCCGTCGTGATTGGCACAGATACGCAGTATTTT.